The source of this T cell receptor beta chain is a study of beta chain features in type 1 diabetes. What was sequenced were expressed TCRB transcripts, since all of the isolated RNA had been reverse transcribed. Profiling relied on immunoSEQ multiplex PCR, and the TCRdb table lists in-frame clones only, not all of them. The sample contains 450,000 to 550,000 clones, roughly 31% of which appear only once. CDR1 is SQVTM, CDR2 ANQGSEA, per germline. This CDR3 has 17 residues. Trimming shortened V by 6 bases and J by 4 bases, and 26 bases separated the two germline ends. This receptor was identified in a man between 18 and 29 years old in good health. The material sequenced was naive CD4+ T cells from blood. The rearrangement uses TRBV29-1 and TRBJ2-3; perhaps TRBD1 as D (11 bases). The CDR3 is CSVRTGGLAGVADTQYF. CDR3 in DNA: TGCAGCGTAAGGACAGGGGGCCTAGCGGGAGTGGCAGATACGCAGTATTTT.